These 10 T cell receptor beta chains came from one sample sequenced in a study of blood T cell repertoires in COVID-19. Profiled with immunoSEQ multiplex PCR; TCRdb holds only in-frame clones, not every one. The sample lists about 100,000 clones, approximately 90% occurring once. The sequencing input was peripheral blood. The receptors here all came from a man aged 50 or older with acute or convalescent COVID-19.

This clone has only one observation. The V call is TRBV7-2, the J call TRBJ1-5; 9 bases align to TRBD1. V lost 1 base, J lost 6 bases, and 4 bases stayed unmatched. Germline-derived CDR1 and CDR2 are SGHTA and FQGNSA. CDR3 length: 15 amino acids. The CDR3 sequence is CASSLGGQGSQPQHF. The CDR3 region has the DNA TGTGCCAGCAGCTTAGGAGGACAGGGGTCTCAGCCCCAGCATTTT.

This clone appeared a few times. J is TRBJ1-5 and V is TRBV10-2; D remains unclear. CDR1 WSHSY and CDR2 SAAADI come from the germline V gene. The CDR3 has 15 residues. Trimming shortened V by 3 bases and J by 4 bases, and 13 bases separated the two germline ends. Here the CDR3 reads CASSDTQRYNQPQHF. The CDR3 DNA follows: TGCGCCAGCAGTGACACTCAAAGATATAATCAGCCCCAGCATTTT.

The CDR3 DNA follows: TGTGCCAGTAGTATGGGGCAGGGGAGGGGTGGCACTGAAGCTTTCTTT. It encodes CASSMGQGRGGTEAFF. This chain joins TRBV19 and TRBJ1-1; possible D gene TRBD1, 6 bases. Deletions cut 3 bases from V and 4 bases from J, with 18 bases between. The CDR3 extends over 16 amino acids. Germline V CDR1 and CDR2: LNHDA, SQIVND (reference sequence).

The rearrangement joins TRBV24-1 to TRBJ1-4, with D unresolved. With 4 bases removed from V and 5 bases from J, the gap between germline ends came to 10 bases. This CDR3 has 14 residues. Germline loops: CDR1 KGHDR, CDR2 SFDVKD. CDR3 bases: TGTGCCACCAGTGACCCGAGAAAGAATGAAAAACTGTTTTTT. Translated, it gives CATSDPRKNEKLFF.

The J gene is TRBJ1-1, the V gene TRBV7-9, with a weak D call TRBD1 (6 bases). This CDR3 spans 14 amino acids. Germline loops: CDR1 SEHNR, CDR2 FQNEAQ (reference sequence). V was trimmed by 6 bases and J by 3 bases, leaving 14 bases between them. In DNA, the CDR3 is TGTGCCAGCAGACCGTCAGGGGCATACACTGAAGCTTTCTTT. Amino acid sequence: CASRPSGAYTEAFF.

The chain combines TRBV19 with TRBJ1-5; D is perhaps TRBD1 (6 bases). The germline V and J ends were trimmed by 3 bases and 4 bases, with 10 bases remaining between them. The CDR3 covers 14 residues. Germline V lookup: CDR1 LNHDA, CDR2 SQIVND (reference sequence). CDR3 sequence reads: CASSIQGTNQPQHF. CDR3 nucleotide sequence: TGTGCCAGTAGTATTCAGGGGACAAATCAGCCCCAGCATTTT.

V gene TRBV5-1 combines with J gene TRBJ2-3; 7 nucleotides align to TRBD2. The CDR3 length is 15 residues. Germline lookup yields CDR1 SGHRS and CDR2 YFSETQ. V was pared by 4 bases and J by 2 bases, with 7 bases of the junction left unmatched. The CDR3 sequence: CASSMAREYTDTQYF. The CDR3 nucleotides are TGCGCCAGCAGCATGGCGCGGGAGTACACAGATACGCAGTATTTT.

This clone occurred once. A much bigger clone sits one base away, suggesting this may be a read error. Other nucleotide sequences in the sample specify the same CDR3. The gene calls are TRBV5-1 and TRBJ1-1; 7 positions match TRBD1. This CDR3 is 14 amino acids long. Germline values: CDR1 SGHRS, CDR2 YFSETQ. V shed 0 bases, J shed 3 bases, and the junction held 2 bases outside the gene matches. The CDR3: CASSLGTGDTEAFF. The DNA of the CDR3 is TGCGCCAGCAGCTTGGGCACAGGGGACACTGAAGCTTTCTTT.

The CDR3 here is CSVETDRAYGYTF. CDR3 in DNA: TGCAGCGTTGAAACGGACAGGGCCTATGGCTACACCTTC. The chain joins TRBV29-1 to TRBJ1-2, with 8 bases matching TRBD1. V shed 2 bases, J shed 4 bases, and the junction held 3 bases outside the gene matches. This CDR3 has 13 amino acids. CDR1 is SQVTM, CDR2 ANQGSEA, per germline.

The V and J genes are TRBV7-9 and TRBJ2-7; the match to TRBD1 covers 7 bases. Trimming removed 5 bases from V and 3 bases from J; junction bases left unmatched: 10. The CDR3 covers 15 residues. The V gene's germline CDR1 is SEHNR and CDR2 FQNEAQ (reference sequence). CDR3 bases: TGTGCCAGCAGCCCCACCGACAGGGTAATCTACGAGCAGTACTTC. Its protein product is CASSPTDRVIYEQYF.